This T cell receptor beta chain originates from a study of early T cells in non-severe SARS-CoV-2 infection. The table lists this clonotype with many counts. Germline CDR1 reads DFQATT; CDR2 reads SNEGSKA (reference sequence). Trimming cost V 5 bases and J 1 base, with 17 bases left between them. This CDR3 contains 15 residues. TCRdb used MiXCR to reprocess the 5' RACE reads, holding one entry per CDR3 protein. The sample includes 68,000 or so distinct CDR3 sequences, more than 9% of them seen just once. The rearrangement links TRBV20-1 to TRBJ1-1; D gene ambiguous. The sequence came from an adult who was a healthcare worker with PCR-confirmed SARS-CoV-2 infection or an uninfected control (not recorded which). The sample taken for sequencing was whole blood. The CDR3: CSAEGNRGWNTEAFF. The CDR3 coding sequence is TGCAGTGCTGAGGGCAATAGAGGGTGGAACACTGAAGCTTTCTTT.